This T cell receptor beta chain appears in the sequencing data of a study of CD4+ T cells in melanoma. The CDR3 runs 14 residues. Trimming left V 4 bases short and J 6 bases short, with 14 bases between. Germline V gene sequence: CDR1 LGHNT, CDR2 FRNRAP. As for this clone: Its antigen is not identified.

The assay was immunoSEQ multiplex PCR, and TCRdb's table has in-frame clones only and misses some. The sample includes about 11,000 clones, roughly three quarters of them seen just once. Overall study findings and caveats: CD8+ T cell, macrophage and B cell function reportedly correlated with neoantigen-specific CD4+ T cells. Diverse differentiation states were reported for melanoma neoantigen-specific CD4+ T cells.

The clonotype comes from a human donor with melanoma. J is TRBJ2-3 and V is TRBV12-5; maybe TRBD2 (5 bases). Sequenced input: cells from a culture (not recorded whether cultured in vitro). CDR3 DNA: TGTGCTAGTGGTTCTTCCTCGACGGGGGATACGCAGTATTTT. It translates to CASGSSSTGDTQYF.